These T cell receptor beta chains were read from a single sample in a study of blood T cells in healthy people across ages. TCRdb re-called the 5' RACE reads through MiXCR, storing one row per CDR3 protein. The table includes over 1,500,000 distinct CDR3 sequences, around 42% detected once. The specimen sequenced was blood. These receptors were obtained from a human donor in good health. Both conserved end residues are part of each CDR3. Each record gives: J gene, D gene, clone size, V gene, CDR3 protein, CDR3 DNA. A D gene is named only where the DNA matches it firmly. Clone size is shown for a subset of rows, as once, few, many or a class of expanded clone.

TRBJ2-7 | TRBD1 | few | TRBV7-9 | CASSSWTGTSYEQYF | TGTGCCAGCAGCTCTTGGACAGGCACTTCCTACGAGCAGTACTTC
TRBJ1-2 | TRBD1 | few | TRBV7-9 | CASSSRTGRMNCGYTF | TGTGCCAGCAGCTCGAGGACAGGGAGAATGAACTGTGGCTACACCTTC
TRBJ2-5 | NA | once | TRBV10-3 | CAIRITGKETQYF | TGTGCCATCAGGATAACAGGGAAAGAGACCCAGTACTTC
TRBJ2-5 | TRBD1 | NA | TRBV7-2 | CASSTSGTGSMEQYF | TGTGCCAGCAGCACCTCCGGGACAGGGTCGATGGAGCAGTACTTC
TRBJ2-4 | TRBD2 | NA | TRBV4-1 | CASSQDSAREGQYF | TGCGCCAGCAGCCAAGATTCAGCCCGGGAGGGGCAGTACTTC
TRBJ2-1 | TRBD2 | NA | TRBV24-1 | CATSDLGLAGIHEQFF | TGTGCCACCAGTGATCTCGGACTAGCGGGGATTCATGAGCAGTTCTTC
TRBJ2-7 | NA | few | TRBV29-1 | CSVVPGTTGYEQYF | TGCAGCGTTGTGCCCGGGACGACCGGGTACGAGCAGTACTTC
TRBJ2-1 | NA | NA | TRBV4-1 | CASSAPRNEQFF | TGCGCCAGCAGCGCACCCCGCAATGAGCAGTTCTTC
TRBJ2-7 | NA | NA | TRBV5-6 | CASSEAGTGLWYEQYF | TGTGCCAGCAGCGAGGCGGGGACGGGGCTTTGGTACGAGCAGTACTTC
TRBJ2-1 | NA | few | TRBV18 | CASSPETRTDEQFF | TGTGCCAGCTCCCCGGAGACTAGGACGGATGAGCAGTTCTTC
TRBJ2-7 | NA | NA | TRBV6-5 | CASSQNTGIVYEQYF | TGTGCCAGCAGCCAAAATACCGGGATAGTATACGAGCAGTACTTC
TRBJ2-2 | TRBD1 | few | TRBV7-9 | CASSPKGQVDGELFF | TGTGCCAGCAGCCCGAAGGGACAGGTGGACGGGGAGCTGTTTTTT
TRBJ2-1 | NA | NA | TRBV4-1 | CASSQVPQDSLYNEQFF | TGCGCCAGCAGCCAAGTCCCTCAAGATAGCCTCTACAATGAGCAGTTCTTC
TRBJ1-2 | TRBD1 | NA | TRBV20-1 | CSAPGVTQDRGYYGYTF | TGCAGTGCACCGGGTGTAACGCAGGACAGGGGATACTATGGCTACACCTTC
TRBJ2-7 | TRBD2 | NA | TRBV27 | CASSFLAGGRSEQYF | TGTGCCAGCAGTTTCTTAGCGGGGGGGCGTAGCGAGCAGTACTTC
TRBJ1-2 | NA | few | TRBV10-3 | CAISEPNRQEYGYTF | TGTGCCATCAGTGAGCCTAACCGGCAGGAGTATGGCTACACCTTC
TRBJ2-5 | NA | NA | TRBV5-1 | CASSQGHRWGETQYF | TGCGCCAGCAGCCAGGGGCACCGATGGGGAGAGACCCAGTACTTC
TRBJ2-1 | TRBD1 | NA | TRBV6-6 | CASSWDTWTGRDNEQFF | TGTGCCAGCAGTTGGGACACATGGACAGGCCGGGACAATGAGCAGTTCTTC
TRBJ2-5 | TRBD1 | NA | TRBV20-1 | CSARDAQGAGETQYF | TGCAGTGCTAGAGACGCCCAGGGGGCGGGAGAGACCCAGTACTTC
TRBJ2-3 | TRBD1 | few | TRBV28 | CASSLGSGTGFATSTDTQYF | TGTGCCAGCAGTTTAGGGTCCGGGACAGGGTTTGCGACTAGCACAGATACGCAGTATTTT
TRBJ2-4 | TRBD1 | NA | TRBV14 | CASSPKSGTGGWNIQYF | TGTGCCAGCAGCCCCAAGAGTGGGACAGGGGGCTGGAACATTCAGTACTTC
TRBJ2-3 | TRBD2 | NA | TRBV4-1 | CASSQESSGGLDTQYF | TGCGCCAGCAGCCAAGAGTCTAGCGGGGGTTTAGATACGCAGTATTTT
TRBJ2-1 | NA | few | TRBV9 | CASSGRQGNNEQFF | TGTGCCAGCAGCGGCCGCCAGGGTAACAATGAGCAGTTCTTC
TRBJ2-1 | TRBD1 | few | TRBV10-3 | CAIRWTGGHEQFF | TGTGCCATCAGGTGGACAGGGGGCCATGAGCAGTTCTTC
TRBJ2-2 | TRBD2 | NA | TRBV9 | CANRGDNTGELFF | TGTGCTAACCGGGGGGACAACACCGGGGAGCTGTTTTTT
TRBJ2-1 | NA | NA | TRBV7-9 | CASSLSSMGEQFF | TGTGCCAGCAGCTTAAGTAGCATGGGTGAGCAGTTCTTC
TRBJ1-2 | NA | NA | TRBV6-2/TRBV6-3 | CASRSLAGKIYGYTF | TGTGCCAGCAGATCTCTCGCCGGGAAAATCTATGGCTACACCTTC
TRBJ1-1 | NA | NA | TRBV12-5 | CASGFSLEDIGDTEAFF | TGTGCTAGTGGTTTTAGCCTCGAGGACATCGGGGACACTGAAGCTTTCTTT
TRBJ1-1 | NA | few | TRBV29-1 | CSVVTGVLNTEAFF | TGCAGCGTTGTTACAGGAGTACTGAACACTGAAGCTTTCTTT
TRBJ2-7 | NA | few | TRBV4-3 | CASSQDIEDSSYEQYF | TGCGCCAGCAGCCAAGATATCGAGGATAGCTCCTACGAGCAGTACTTC
TRBJ2-7 | TRBD1 | NA | TRBV5-1 | CASNRDRGVDEQYF | TGCGCCAGCAACAGGGACAGGGGGGTGGACGAGCAGTACTTC
TRBJ2-2 | NA | NA | TRBV21-1 | CASSEGPEPRRELFF | TGTGCCAGCAGCGAGGGGCCAGAGCCAAGGAGGGAGCTGTTTTTT
TRBJ2-7 | TRBD2 | once | TRBV7-2 | CASRATSSYEQYF | TGTGCCAGCAGGGCGACTAGCAGCTACGAGCAGTACTTC
TRBJ2-5 | TRBD1 | few | TRBV28 | CASIRDRGGTQYF | TGTGCCAGCATTAGGGACAGGGGAGGGACCCAGTACTTC
TRBJ1-1 | TRBD1 | NA | TRBV7-9 | CASSLGLTGGRQTEAFF | TGTGCCAGCAGCTTAGGTCTAACAGGGGGACGACAGACTGAAGCTTTCTTT